Below, 27 T cell receptor beta chains from the same sample are listed, as sequenced in a study of cytomegalovirus exposure and HLA in healthy donors. 60 Vbeta and 13 Jbeta primers were used in PCR. Here immunoSEQ multiplex PCR was the method, and the copy in TCRdb shows in-frame clones only, minus some. There are some 120,000 clones in the sample; 65% to 80% occur only once, and about 2.8% lies in the top ten. Sequencing was done on a sample of PBMCs. The receptors here all came from a woman between 35 and 50 years old in good health and CMV-seropositive.

The V gene is TRBV19, the J gene TRBJ2-2, with no clear D. In germline, CDR1 is LNHDA, CDR2 SQIVND (reference sequence). The CDR3 covers 14 residues. Trimming took 0 bases from V and 1 from J, leaving 3 bases between them. DNA of the CDR3: TGTGCCAGTAGTATAGATAGGAACACCGGGGAGCTGTTTTTT. This translates into CASSIDRNTGELFF.

The chain uses TRBV5-4 and TRBJ2-5; a weak D match, TRBD2 (5 bases). The CDR3 sequence is 15 residues long. Trimming removed 4 bases at V and 11 bases at J, with 24 bases between. CDR1 and CDR2 from the germline V gene are SGHNT and YYREEE (reference sequence). The CDR3 DNA reads TGTGCCAGCAGCCGGAAGGACTCCTACGATGTGCTGCAGTACTTC. Amino acid sequence: CASSRKDSYDVLQYF.

CDR3 amino acids: CASSVGASSYEQYF. CDR3 sequence (DNA): TGTGCCAGCAGCGTAGGGGCTAGCAGCTACGAGCAGTACTTC. The chain carries TRBV9 and TRBJ2-7; possible D gene TRBD2, 5 bases. The germline CDR1 and CDR2 sequences are SGDLS and YYNGEE. The germline V and J ends were trimmed by 0 bases and 3 bases, with 10 bases remaining between them. The CDR3 length is 14 residues.

The chain recombines TRBV5-6 with TRBJ1-5, with D perhaps matching TRBD1 (6 bases). V lost 4 bases and J lost 2, with 13 bases in between. Germline-derived CDR1 and CDR2 are SGHDT and YYEEEE. CDR3 size: 15 residues. The CDR3 region has the DNA TGTGCCAGCAGCAGCAGGGGTTTTGGCAATCAGCCCCAGCATTTT. Encoded protein: CASSSRGFGNQPQHF.

This clone was recorded a few times. The V call is TRBV4-1, the J call TRBJ1-4; D is unresolved. Looked up from germline, CDR1 is MGHRA and CDR2 is YSYEKL. Trimming removed 2 bases from V and 5 bases from J, with 12 bases in between. The CDR3 extends over 15 amino acids. In DNA form, the CDR3 reads TGCGCCAGCAGCCAAATCGGACTGTTGAATGAAAAACTGTTTTTT. This codes for CASSQIGLLNEKLFF.

The rearrangement joins TRBV2 to TRBJ1-5; 10 nucleotides match TRBD1. The germline V gene has CDR1 SNHLY and CDR2 FYNNEI. CDR3 length equals 14 residues. The V gene end was trimmed by 4 bases and the J gene end by 4 bases; junction bases not matched to a gene: 1. The CDR3: CASSAGQGNQPQHF. DNA for the CDR3: TGTGCCAGCAGTGCGGGACAGGGGAATCAGCCCCAGCATTTT.

The chain links TRBV7-8 to TRBJ1-5; D may be TRBD1 (5 bases). Per germline, CDR1 SGHVS and CDR2 FQNEAQ. V was trimmed by 2 bases and J by 7 bases, leaving 9 bases between them. CDR3 length equals 13 residues. The CDR3 reads CASSLTGWQPQHF. In nucleotides, the CDR3 is TGTGCCAGCAGCTTAACAGGTTGGCAGCCCCAGCATTTT. Full variable domain (rest looked up from reference TRBV7-8 and TRBJ1-5): GAGVSQSPRYKVAKRGQDVALRCDPISGHVSLFWYQQALGQGPEFLTYFQNEAQLDKSGLPSDRFFAERPEGSVSTLKIQRTQQEDSAVYLCASSLTGWQPQHFGDGTRLSIL.

The V and J genes are TRBV28 and TRBJ1-2, with D possibly matching TRBD1 (6 bases). This CDR3 is 14 amino acids long. Germline V gives CDR1 MDHEN, CDR2 SYDVKM. V lost 3 bases and J 1 base, leaving 9 bases between the germline ends. DNA for the CDR3: TGTGCCAGCAGTTTGAGACAGGATAACTATGGCTACACCTTC. Encoded protein: CASSLRQDNYGYTF.

The chain employs TRBV6-5 and TRBJ1-1; tentatively, D is TRBD1 (5 bases). The CDR3 spans 14 residues. V lost 4 bases and J lost 4, with 13 bases in between. Germline V gene data show CDR1 as MNHEY and CDR2 as SVGAGI. CDR3 amino acids: CASSFGGRGTEAFF. Here the CDR3 DNA reads TGTGCCAGCAGTTTCGGGGGTCGGGGCACTGAAGCTTTCTTT.

The V call is TRBV7-2, the J call TRBJ1-1, with D perhaps matching TRBD1 (6 bases). The V end lost 4 bases, the J end lost 4 bases, and 19 bases lay between the germline ends. This CDR3 has 16 residues. Germline-derived CDR1 and CDR2 are SGHTA and FQGNSA. For the CDR3, the DNA is TGTGCCAGCAGCTCGGTTTTAGGAGGGGGGGGCACTGAAGCTTTCTTT. Protein sequence: CASSSVLGGGGTEAFF.

The table lists this clone with a few counts. V usage is TRBV7-6 and J usage is TRBJ1-2; D gene unclear. With 0 bases removed from V and 0 bases from J, the gap between germline ends came to 5 bases. The V gene's germline CDR1 is SGHVS and CDR2 FNYEAQ. The CDR3 runs 14 residues. The CDR3 loop is CASSLAPANYGYTF. The CDR3 region has the DNA TGTGCCAGCAGCTTAGCTCCAGCTAACTATGGCTACACCTTC.

The V gene is TRBV5-1, the J gene TRBJ1-1; D unresolved. Trimming left V 2 bases short and J 3 bases short, with 11 bases between. Germline V gene data show CDR1 as SGHRS and CDR2 as YFSETQ. CDR3 length: 14 residues. Here the CDR3 reads CASSFGNYDTEAFF. For the CDR3, the DNA is TGCGCCAGCAGCTTCGGTAACTACGACACTGAAGCTTTCTTT.

The chain couples TRBV13 to TRBJ2-3; 12 nucleotides match TRBD2. Germline CDR1 PRHDT, CDR2 FYEKMQ (reference sequence). This CDR3 is built from 19 residues. J gave up 0 bases and V 0 bases, and 7 bases lay outside the gene matches. DNA for the CDR3: TGTGCCAGCAGCTTAGGTCGTCTAGCGGGGGGGCGAAGCACAGATACGCAGTATTTT. Translating gives CASSLGRLAGGRSTDTQYF.

This chain joins TRBV4-2 and TRBJ2-1, with 9 bases aligning to TRBD2. V was clipped by 2 bases and J by 0 bases; unmatched bases: 11. In germline, CDR1 is LGHNA, CDR2 YNFKEQ. There are 19 residues in the CDR3. The CDR3 DNA sequence: TGTGCCAGCAGCCAACCGACTAGCGGAGAGGGATTCTCCTACAATGAGCAGTTCTTC. Translation gives CASSQPTSGEGFSYNEQFF.

This clone has a handful of counts. As DNA, the CDR3 is TGTGCCAGCAGCTTATCTGAAGACAGGGCTGGAGAAAAACTGTTTTTT. It is translated as CASSLSEDRAGEKLFF. V is TRBV7-8 and J is TRBJ1-4; 7 bases agree with TRBD1. CDR1 is SGHVS, CDR2 FQNEAQ, per germline. This CDR3 is built from 16 residues. V was pared by 2 bases and J by 8 bases, with 11 bases of the junction left unmatched.

The chain has TRBV4-3 and TRBJ2-2; TRBD1 is a possible D gene (5 bases). This CDR3 is built from 15 residues. The germline V and J ends were trimmed by 0 bases and 7 bases, with 12 bases remaining between them. The germline gives CDR1 LGHNA, CDR2 YSLEER. The CDR3 protein is CASSQDRTRSGELFF. DNA of the CDR3: TGCGCCAGCAGCCAAGATCGGACAAGAAGCGGGGAGCTGTTTTTT.

The J gene is TRBJ1-2, the V gene TRBV7-2; TRBD1 matches 8 bases. This CDR3 region has 16 residues. With V trimmed by 5 bases and J by 2 bases, 10 bases remained unmatched. Germline V gene data show CDR1 as SGHTA and CDR2 as FQGNSA. The CDR3, as DNA: TGTGCCAGCAGCCCCCAACCGACAGGGGCGAACTATGGCTACACCTTC. As protein: CASSPQPTGANYGYTF.

The CDR3 spells CASSQVTGGSGTEAFF. Here the CDR3 DNA reads TGTGCCAGCTCACAGGTTACAGGGGGATCAGGCACTGAAGCTTTCTTT. The chain recombines TRBV18 with TRBJ1-1; 8 bases fit TRBD1. CDR3 size: 16 residues. The germline gives CDR1 KGHSH, CDR2 LQKENI. Unmatched junction bases numbered 11, after V lost 4 bases and J lost 4 bases.

The rearrangement uses TRBV30 and TRBJ1-3, with D unresolved. The CDR3 runs 13 residues. The V end lost 1 base, the J end lost 7 bases, and 11 bases lay between the germline ends. The germline gives CDR1 GTSNPN, CDR2 SVGIG (reference sequence). The CDR3 protein is CAWSAGGLNTIYF. The CDR3 bases are TGTGCCTGGAGTGCCGGAGGGTTGAACACCATATATTTT.

Points on this clone: An end of the junction does not agree with germline; a read error may underlie this. The same CDR3 can be traced to other DNA sequences in this sample. The chain uses TRBV18 and TRBJ1-5; D remains unclear. CDR1 KGHSH and CDR2 LQKENI come from the germline V gene. The length of the CDR3 is 13 residues. CDR3 in DNA: TGTGCCAGCTCAGGCGGGTTCAATCAGCCCCAACATTTT. It is translated as CASSGGFNQPQHF.

The V gene is TRBV5-1, the J gene TRBJ2-1; the match to TRBD2 covers 10 bases. CDR1 and CDR2 from the germline V gene are SGHRS and YFSETQ. This CDR3 has 14 residues. V dropped 4 bases and J dropped 4; count of bases not matched to a gene: 2. CDR3 DNA: TGCGCCAGCAGCGCTAGCGGGGGATACAATGAGCAGTTCTTC. This gives the protein CASSASGGYNEQFF.

The CDR3 nucleotides are TGTGCCAGCAGCTTAGGGGGCAGGAGTCCTTCTGGAAACACCATATATTTT. Its translation is CASSLGGRSPSGNTIYF. The chain combines TRBV7-9 with TRBJ1-3; TRBD1 might be the D (5 bases). The CDR3 sequence is 17 residues long. Trimming left V 1 base short and J 1 base short, with 14 bases between. Germline CDR1 is SEHNR and CDR2 is FQNEAQ (reference sequence).

The chain uses TRBV4-3 and TRBJ2-7; weak D call: TRBD2 (6 bases). Trimming removed 0 bases from V and 3 bases from J, with 12 bases in between. There are 15 residues in the CDR3. Germline V gives CDR1 LGHNA, CDR2 YSLEER. The CDR3 loop is CASSQDSRGIYEQYF. Here the CDR3 DNA reads TGCGCCAGCAGCCAAGACTCTCGGGGGATCTACGAGCAGTACTTC.

V gene TRBV28 combines with J gene TRBJ1-1; 7 nucleotides agree with TRBD1. This CDR3 spans 14 amino acids. The V gene end was trimmed by 6 bases and the J gene end by 7 bases; junction bases not matched to a gene: 11. Germline loops: CDR1 MDHEN, CDR2 SYDVKM. The DNA of the CDR3 is TGTGCCAGCAGGAAAAAGGGGGCCAGCGATGAAGCTTTCTTT. Its protein is CASRKKGASDEAFF.

The gene calls are TRBV27 and TRBJ2-3; perhaps TRBD2 as D (5 bases). Trimming removed 2 bases from V and 1 base from J, with 13 bases in between. CDR1 and CDR2 (germline): MNHEY, SMNVEV (reference sequence). This CDR3 is built from 16 residues. CDR3 in DNA: TGTGCCAGCAGTTTAAAAAAGCGGAGCCGCACAGATACGCAGTATTTT. Translated: CASSLKKRSRTDTQYF.

V gene TRBV27 combines with J gene TRBJ1-1; D is ambiguous. CDR3 length: 15 amino acids. The V end lost 1 base, the J end lost 4 bases, and 13 bases lay between the germline ends. The germline V gene has CDR1 MNHEY and CDR2 SMNVEV (reference sequence). The DNA of the CDR3 is TGTGCCAGCAGTTTATTCCCGACGGGAAGCACTGAAGCTTTCTTT. It translates to CASSLFPTGSTEAFF.

The rearrangement joins TRBV5-6 to TRBJ2-5, with D possibly TRBD1 on 5 matching bases. The CDR3 sequence is 15 residues long. Per the germline V gene, CDR1 is SGHDT and CDR2 is YYEEEE. Trimming took off 7 bases at V and 1 base at J, with 17 bases between the two ends. CDR3 amino acids: CASLRRFRGQETQYF. For the CDR3, the DNA is TGTGCCAGCTTGAGAAGGTTTAGGGGCCAAGAGACCCAGTACTTC.